This TCR beta chain derives from a study of blood T cell repertoires in COVID-19. Looking at the study overall: Both acute and convalescent COVID-19 samples were obtained from the United States, Italy and Spain.

Method: immunoSEQ multiplex PCR; TCRdb's copy keeps in-frame clones and lacks some. The sample lists a few hundred thousand clones, 80% to 90% occurring once. In germline, CDR1 is SEHNR, CDR2 FQNEAQ (reference sequence). The CDR3 is 16 amino acids. The V end was cut by 5 bases, the J end by 4 bases, with 21 bases between. Participants were aged roughly 18 to 90 years from 20 to 30 US areas. The receptor was derived from a man aged 35 to 55 in a cohort exposed to, infected with or recovered from COVID-19 (not recorded which). The J gene is TRBJ2-7, the V gene TRBV7-9, with D possibly matching TRBD1 (6 bases). What was sequenced was PBMCs or T cells enriched from blood (not recorded which). Here the CDR3 reads CASSPGLTGDSYEQYF. The CDR3 DNA reads TGTGCCAGCAGCCCAGGCTTGACAGGTGACTCATACGAGCAGTACTTC.